These 5 T cell receptor beta chains originate from one sample sequenced in a study of OX40 agonist ivuxolimab in advanced cancers. Clones were sequenced by immunoSEQ multiplex PCR, and TCRdb holds only the in-frame ones, with some missing. Among 26,000 or so clones listed, around 75% were seen once. The sequencing used CD4+ or CD8+ T cells sorted from blood, collected in a trial of the OX40 agonist ivuxolimab. The receptors were gathered from an adult with an advanced solid tumor such as melanoma, head and neck, liver or kidney cancer.

The chain recombines TRBV5-1 with TRBJ2-1, with 7 bases matching TRBD1. CDR3 length: 13 amino acids. The trim removed 5 bases at V and 8 bases at J, leaving 7 bases unmatched. Germline CDR1 is SGHRS and CDR2 is YFSETQ. The DNA for the CDR3 is TGCGCCAGCAGAGAGAAAACAGGGGATGAGCAGTTCTTC. It specifies CASREKTGDEQFF.

The V gene is TRBV19, the J gene TRBJ2-3; unclear D gene. CDR3 length equals 13 residues. Trimming took off 4 bases at V and 1 base at J, with 6 bases between the two ends. Germline V gene data show CDR1 as LNHDA and CDR2 as SQIVND (reference sequence). CDR3 bases: TGTGCCAGTAGTACCCAGGGCACAGATACGCAGTATTTT. This translates into CASSTQGTDTQYF.

The chain employs TRBV30 and TRBJ1-2, with D perhaps TRBD1 (5 bases). CDR1 is GTSNPN, CDR2 SVGIG, per germline (reference sequence). The CDR3 has 12 residues. V shed 2 bases and J shed 8 bases, with 12 bases lying between them. CDR3 amino acids: CAWSWGREGYTF. CDR3 sequence (DNA): TGTGCCTGGAGTTGGGGCCGGGAAGGCTACACCTTC.

This chain connects TRBV29-1 to TRBJ2-2; D gene unclear. The CDR3 is 12 residues long. Germline CDR1 SQVTM, CDR2 ANQGSEA. The V and J ends lost 3 bases and 4 bases respectively, with 6 bases between them. The CDR3 coding sequence is TGCAGCGTTGAGACCTCCACCGGGGAGCTGTTTTTT. This codes for CSVETSTGELFF.

V gene TRBV7-6 combines with J gene TRBJ2-1, with no clear D. V lost 1 base and J lost 0, with 7 bases in between. The CDR3 runs 15 residues. CDR1 and CDR2 from the germline V gene are SGHVS and FNYEAQ. The CDR3 is CASSLEQYSYNEQFF. The CDR3 nucleotides are TGTGCCAGCAGCTTAGAGCAGTACTCCTACAATGAGCAGTTCTTC.